This record concerns one T cell receptor beta chain sequence. Its antigen remains unidentified. Nothing much larger sits one base from this clone, and base qualities are not available. The sample is drawn from a study of CD8+ T cells in alopecia areata (dated by TCRdb to 2016 to 2019). For the wider study: The treated patients, all with moderate-to-severe alopecia areata, were enrolled in an open-label pilot trial of oral tofacitinib given at 5 to 10 mg twice daily. Patients received tofacitinib for 6 to 18 months and were then followed off drug for 6 months to check for delayed response and recurrence. Disease severity in treated patients was measured with the SALT score, which quantifies the percentage of affected scalp surface area. The study used high-throughput TCRbeta sequencing to examine T cell clonal expansion in alopecia areata, in both the C3H/HeJ mouse model and human patients. Scalp tissue and sorted CD4+ and CD8+ peripheral blood T cells from patchy and totalis/universalis alopecia areata patients and from healthy controls were covered by human TCRbeta sequencing. Patients on tofacitinib were biopsied at baseline and after 4 and 24 weeks of treatment, and several of the patients also had a later scalp biopsy. Scalp clonality was compared across normal scalp (n=4), patchy alopecia areata scalp (n=8), and alopecia totalis/universalis scalp (n=8). RNA was obtained with the PAXgene miRNA kit for fixed scalp, the miRNeasy kit for PBMCs, and the RNeasy kit for mouse skin. TCRbeta CDR3 regions were amplified by immunoSEQ multiplex PCR using 35 Vbeta forward and 13 Jbeta reverse primers.

The library was produced with the immunoSEQ multiplex PCR assay. To provide template for TCR sequencing, every sample had RNA extracted and reverse transcribed into cDNA. SuperScript III was used to make first-strand cDNA, primed with a 2:1 mix of oligo-dT and random hexamers. Amplification bias was assessed with a synthetic immune receptor repertoire, and residual bias was removed computationally. The study's processing was this. Raw reads were preprocessed to remove errors, and CDR3 was defined by IMGT conventions from the conserved cysteine to phenylalanine. To get clonality, Shannon entropy was normalized by log2 of the number of productive unique TCRs and the result was subtracted from 1. Whether scalp clones were CD4 or CD8 was inferred by matching scalp TCRbeta sequences against CD4 and CD8 repertoires sorted from blood. TCRdb obtained this table from immuneACCESS and retained in-frame rearrangements with V and J assigned. These tables miss some clones; where compared with another copy, unresolved V genes account for less than half of the shortfall, and the remainder is unexplained. D and trimming were read from the DNA, whereas the V and J calls and clone size are those reported in that table. Recorded for this sample are 150,000 to 200,000 clones; about 55% of them occurred a single time. Of the sample, approximately 10% is held by the ten largest clones.

Trimming leaves V shorter by 7 bases and J shorter by 1 base, with the junction holding 11 bases beyond the gene matches. The CDR3, cysteine through phenylalanine, is 16 amino acids long. Only the CDR3 portion is preserved as DNA: 48 bases, with reading frame beginning at the first base. The germline V gene supplies CDR1 SNHLY and CDR2 FYNNEI. The meaning of the sample's time point label: about 5 months on oral tofacitinib. The sample's treatment or condition, from its label and the paper: oral pan-JAK inhibitor, 5-10 mg twice daily. Lesional scalp punch biopsies and peripheral blood were obtained from alopecia areata patients. PBMCs were isolated by density centrifugation and stained for CD3, CD4 and CD8, after which CD4+ and CD8+ T cells were sorted on a FACSAria. Summary of the overall study and its limitations: Scalp clonality and the number of expanded CD8+ clones among the top 100 scalp clones were significantly decreased by tofacitinib. Scalp TCR repertoire analysis is complicated because resident alphabeta T cells in normal human skin are also sequenced, whereas mouse skin is dominated by gammadelta T cells. Because the treated cohort was small and had only one nonresponder, larger studies are needed to examine links between baseline CD8+ expansion and response. Compared with mice, TCR sequences shared between patients were less clear, possibly partly because of HLA diversity across the patient population. Higher clonality and more expanded CD8+ clones were observed in lesional scalp than in normal scalp, particularly in alopecia totalis/universalis, a finding suggestive of antigenic drive. Many expanded lesional clones persisted in scalp and blood during tofacitinib treatment, which may partly explain relapse after stopping treatment.

The sample in question was CD8+ T cells sorted from blood, obtained at week 24, from a patient treated with tofacitinib. The TCR sequence derives from a human donor with alopecia areata. The V and J genes are TRBV2 and TRBJ2-3; 7 central nucleotides agree with TRBD2. This receptor carries the CDR3 CASIGSREGRTDTQYF. The bases are TGTGCCAGCATAGGATCAAGGGAGGGCCGCACAGATACGCAGTATTTT.